Presented here are 26 T cell receptor beta chains from one specimen sequenced in a study of T cell responses to AZD1222 COVID-19 vaccine. Assay used: immunoSEQ multiplex PCR; TCRdb lists only in-frame clones, some missing. The sample consists of more than 95,000 clones, around nine tenths of them appearing once. The starting material was peripheral blood, obtained 28 days after the second AZD1222 dose. The receptors originated from an adult who received the AZD1222 COVID-19 vaccine.

The chain is built from TRBV7-8 and TRBJ1-1, with D tentatively TRBD1 (5 bases). The CDR3 loop spans 16 amino acids. From germline, CDR1 is SGHVS and CDR2 FQNEAQ. The germline V and J ends were trimmed by 4 bases and 9 bases, with 24 bases remaining between them. In DNA, the CDR3 is TGTGCCAGCAGCTCCAGGGCGACACCAAAGACTGACCAAGCTTTCTTT. Translation gives CASSSRATPKTDQAFF.

This clone was observed once. V is TRBV19 and J is TRBJ2-7, with D unresolved. The CDR3 runs to 13 residues. V was cut by 3 bases and J by 4 bases, with 10 bases left in between. Germline CDR1 is LNHDA and CDR2 is SQIVND (reference sequence). The CDR3 reads CASSMTSVYEQYF. In DNA, the CDR3 is TGTGCCAGTAGTATGACTTCGGTATACGAGCAGTACTTC.

This chain uses TRBV5-5 with TRBJ2-1; D unclear. CDR1 and CDR2 (germline): SGHKS, YYEKEE (reference sequence). Trimming took 1 base from V and 6 from J, leaving 11 bases between them. The CDR3 contains 14 residues. The CDR3 nucleotides are TGTGCCAGCAGCTTGACCTCGACTTCCAATGAGCAGTTCTTC. Translating it yields CASSLTSTSNEQFF.

The chain links TRBV28 to TRBJ2-4; D not certain. V was trimmed by 6 bases and J by 4 bases, leaving 19 bases between them. The germline CDR1 and CDR2 sequences are MDHEN and SYDVKM. The CDR3 is 16 amino acids. This chain's CDR3 is CASRIGSEDGKNIQYF. The CDR3 DNA reads TGTGCCAGCAGAATTGGGTCCGAGGACGGAAAAAACATTCAGTACTTC. Drawing the rest from reference TRBV28 and TRBJ2-4, the complete variable domain is DVKVTQSSRYLVKRTGEKVFLECVQDMDHENMFWYRQDPGLGLRLIYFSYDVKMKEKGDIPEGYSVSREKKERFSLILESASTNQTSMYLCASRIGSEDGKNIQYFGAGTRLSVL.

V and J are TRBV12-3 or TRBV12-4 and TRBJ1-1; no firm D call. Trimming took 1 base from V and 0 from J, leaving 3 bases between them. The CDR3 extends over 13 amino acids. The CDR3 DNA sequence: TGTGCCAGCAGTTTAGAGCTGAACACTGAAGCTTTCTTT. Its translation: CASSLELNTEAFF.

V is TRBV19 and J is TRBJ2-7; the match to TRBD1 covers 8 bases. The CDR3 is made up of 15 amino acids. J was trimmed by 5 bases and V by 4 bases; bases with no gene match: 10. The germline V gene encodes CDR1 LNHDA and CDR2 SQIVND (reference sequence). The CDR3 DNA reads TGTGCCAGTAGTAGCCCAAGGACAGGGACGGACGAGCAGTACTTC. It is translated as CASSSPRTGTDEQYF.

V is TRBV7-9 and J is TRBJ2-7; TRBD2 is a possible D gene (6 bases). Germline V gene data show CDR1 as SEHNR and CDR2 as FQNEAQ (reference sequence). The CDR3 covers 16 residues. Between the trimmed V and J ends, which lost 8 bases and 0 bases, there was a span of 20 bases. CDR3 nucleotides: TGTGCCAGCGGCTACGCGGTGGGCGGGAACTCCTACGAGCAGTACTTC. Protein sequence: CASGYAVGGNSYEQYF.

The CDR3 is CATSPKTGTTYYEQYF. The CDR3 nucleotides read TGTGCCACCAGCCCTAAGACCGGGACCACCTACTACGAGCAGTACTTC. The chain employs TRBV15 and TRBJ2-7; D is tentatively TRBD1 or TRBD2 (5 bases each). Per the germline V gene, CDR1 is LNHNV and CDR2 is YYDKDF (reference sequence). The V end lost 5 bases, the J end lost 3 bases, and 20 bases lay between the germline ends. This CDR3 contains 16 residues.

About this clone itself: The junction departs from germline at one end; a sequencing error may be responsible. This chain uses TRBV19 with TRBJ2-7, with 8 bases aligning to TRBD1. Germline V gives CDR1 LNHDA, CDR2 SQIVND (reference sequence). The CDR3 sequence is 17 residues long. CDR3 residues: CVSSMLGTGPRAYEQYF. The CDR3 coding sequence is TGTGTCAGTAGTATGCTCGGGACAGGTCCTAGAGCCTACGAGCAGTACTTC. The full variable domain, in which reference TRBV19 and TRBJ2-7 provide the parts outside the CDR3, is DGGITQSPKYLFRKEGQNVTLSCEQNLNHDAMYWYRQDPGQGLRLIYYSQIVNDFQKGDIAEGYSVSREKKESFPLTVTSAQKNPTAFYLCVSSMLGTGPRAYEQYFGPGTRLTVT.

This chain connects TRBV14 to TRBJ1-2; possible D gene TRBD1, 6 bases. The CDR3 loop spans 15 amino acids. The germline CDR1 and CDR2 sequences are SGHDN and FVKESK. V lost 4 bases, J lost 2 bases, and 14 bases lay in between. This CDR3 reads CASSRSRGPNYGYTF. Written as DNA, the CDR3 is TGTGCCAGCAGCCGCTCCAGGGGTCCCAACTATGGCTACACCTTC.

The chain joins TRBV6-5 to TRBJ2-1; 9 bases are shared with TRBD2. Germline lookup yields CDR1 MNHEY and CDR2 SVGAGI. There are 15 residues in the CDR3. V gave up 5 bases and J gave up 7 bases; unmatched junction bases: 9. The CDR3 reads CASSRTSDSVNEQFF. The CDR3 nucleotides read TGTGCCAGCAGTAGGACTAGCGACTCTGTTAATGAGCAGTTCTTC.

The chain is built from TRBV2 and TRBJ2-3; D is unresolved. Germline V lookup: CDR1 SNHLY, CDR2 FYNNEI. The CDR3 extends over 14 amino acids. V was shortened by 7 bases and J by 1 base, with 12 bases between the two germline ends. In DNA form, the CDR3 reads TGTGCCAGCAAGGACCCCGACCGCACAGATACGCAGTATTTT. Translated: CASKDPDRTDTQYF.

This clone is a singleton in its sample. The chain is built from TRBV7-9 and TRBJ2-7; a possible D gene is TRBD1 (5 bases). Germline lookup yields CDR1 SEHNR and CDR2 FQNEAQ (reference sequence). This CDR3 spans 14 amino acids. Trimming stripped 3 bases from V and 4 bases from J, with 13 bases between. CDR3 amino acids: CASSLDIRAYEQYF. The CDR3 nucleotides read TGTGCCAGCAGCTTGGACATTCGGGCATACGAGCAGTACTTC.

A single count supports this clone. This sequence joins TRBV12-3 or TRBV12-4 and TRBJ2-3; D ambiguous. Trimming stripped 7 bases from V and 5 bases from J, with 10 bases between. This CDR3 comprises 12 residues. CDR3 loop: CASISPGDTQYF. The CDR3 DNA reads TGTGCCAGCATATCCCCGGGAGATACGCAGTATTTT.

The chain recombines TRBV11-2 with TRBJ2-4, with D hard to call. The V end was cut by 1 base, the J end by 8 bases, with 9 bases between. Germline V gene lookup returns CDR1 SGHAT and CDR2 FQNNGV. The CDR3 loop spans 13 amino acids. CDR3 sequence: CASSLGRQHIQYF. In DNA form, the CDR3 reads TGTGCCAGCAGCTTAGGCAGGCAGCACATTCAGTACTTC. Together with reference TRBV11-2 and TRBJ2-4, the CDR3 gives the full variable domain: EAGVAQSPRYKIIEKRQSVAFWCNPISGHATLYWYQQILGQGPKLLIQFQNNGVVDDSQLPKDRFSAERLKGVDSTLKIQPAKLEDSAVYLCASSLGRQHIQYFGAGTRLSVL.

The chain carries TRBV5-8 and TRBJ2-7; D assignment may be TRBD1 or TRBD2 (5 bases each). V dropped 6 bases and J dropped 1 base, with 14 bases sitting between them. This CDR3 has 14 residues. Looked up from germline, CDR1 is SGHTS and CDR2 is YDEGEE. The DNA of the CDR3 is TGTGCCAGCACAAGACCGAGGGGTTCCTACGAGCAGTACTTC. Translating it yields CASTRPRGSYEQYF. Supplemented by reference TRBV5-8 and TRBJ2-7, the full variable domain reads EAGVTQSPTHLIKTRGQQATLRCSPISGHTSVYWYQQALGLGLQFLLWYDEGEERNRGNFPPRFSGRQFPNYSSELNVNALELEDSALYLCASTRPRGSYEQYFGPGTRLTVT.

CDR3 bases: TGTGCCAGCAGTGAGGTCGGGAACACCGGGGAGCTGTTTTTT. Its translation: CASSEVGNTGELFF. V and J are TRBV2 and TRBJ2-2; D is unclear. The germline gives CDR1 SNHLY, CDR2 FYNNEI. This CDR3 has 14 amino acids. Trimming removed 3 bases from V and 1 base from J, with 6 bases in between.

This clone appeared a single time. The CDR3 here is CASSPEDLLAGTQYF. CDR3 bases: TGTGCCAGTAGTCCGGAGGACCTACTCGCGGGTACGCAGTATTTT. The genes are TRBV19 and TRBJ2-3; tentatively, D is TRBD2 (5 bases). This CDR3 has 15 amino acids. Trimming left V 5 bases short and J 8 bases short, with 20 bases between. Germline V gives CDR1 LNHDA, CDR2 SQIVND (reference sequence).

This clone has just one count. The chain recombines TRBV4-1 with TRBJ1-5; D is unresolved. V was cut by 2 bases and J by 0 bases, with 11 bases left in between. This CDR3 spans 16 amino acids. The germline gives CDR1 MGHRA, CDR2 YSYEKL. In DNA form, the CDR3 reads TGCGCCAGCAGCCAATCAATGGGCTATAGCAATCAGCCCCAGCATTTT. It translates to CASSQSMGYSNQPQHF.

The rearrangement uses TRBV6-6 and TRBJ1-2; 9 bases align to TRBD1. The V gene's germline CDR1 is MNHNY and CDR2 SVGAGI (reference sequence). This CDR3 is built from 15 residues. V lost 2 bases, J lost 4 bases, and 5 bases stayed unmatched. The DNA for the CDR3 is TGTGCCAGCAGTTACCGCACGACAGGGGGCTATGGCTACACCTTC. Translated, it gives CASSYRTTGGYGYTF.

The chain recombines TRBV28 with TRBJ2-5; D is undetermined. The V gene lost 4 bases and the J gene lost 4 bases, with 19 bases spanning the gap. Germline CDR1 is MDHEN and CDR2 is SYDVKM. CDR3 length: 16 amino acids. CDR3: CASSSPTYLKGETQYF. CDR3 bases: TGTGCCAGCAGTTCGCCTACCTACTTGAAGGGAGAGACCCAGTACTTC.

The chain joins TRBV7-2 to TRBJ2-3; the D is unclear. The germline V gene has CDR1 SGHTA and CDR2 FQGNSA. Trimming cost V 2 bases and J 1 base, with 7 bases left between them. CDR3 length: 14 residues. The CDR3 protein is CASSLYSGTDTQYF. The DNA of the CDR3 is TGTGCCAGCAGCTTATATTCCGGCACAGATACGCAGTATTTT.

The J gene is TRBJ2-7, the V gene TRBV19; 9 nucleotides agree with TRBD1. Trimming removed 8 bases from V and 3 bases from J; junction bases left unmatched: 8. The CDR3 sequence is 14 residues long. Looked up from germline, CDR1 is LNHDA and CDR2 is SQIVND (reference sequence). The CDR3 bases are TGTGCCAGTGGCTGGACAGGGGCTAGCTACGAGCAGTACTTC. Encoded protein: CASGWTGASYEQYF.

The chain recombines TRBV6-1 with TRBJ1-5; possibly TRBD1 for D (6 bases). The CDR3 is 14 amino acids. The ends were cut back, 5 bases at V and 4 bases at J, with 12 bases in the middle. Germline lookup yields CDR1 MNHNS and CDR2 SASEGT. The CDR3, as DNA: TGTGCCAGCAGTTTGACGGGGGCAAATCAGCCCCAGCATTTT. Its protein is CASSLTGANQPQHF.

The chain links TRBV2 to TRBJ1-6, with no clear D. Deletions cut 7 bases from V and 11 bases from J, with 21 bases between. The CDR3 loop spans 15 amino acids. In germline, CDR1 is SNHLY, CDR2 FYNNEI. The CDR3, as DNA: TGTGCCAGCACCATGGCCGGAGGAAGTCAGACACCCCTCCACTTT. It encodes CASTMAGGSQTPLHF.

The V and J genes are TRBV11-3 and TRBJ1-6; 8 bases fit TRBD1. The V segment lost 5 bases and the J segment 7 bases; nucleotides outside the gene matches: 4. CDR1 SGHNT and CDR2 YENEEA come from the germline V gene. This CDR3 region has 14 residues. CDR3 DNA sequence: TGTGCCAGCAGCCCCCGGACAGGGAATTCACCCCTCCACTTT. It yields the protein CASSPRTGNSPLHF.